This T cell receptor beta chain was sequenced for a study of T cell responses to AZD1222 COVID-19 vaccine. Findings and limits, study-wide: Mostly white British, mostly female donors; authors suggested clonal diversity may be underestimated.

Recipients boosted at about 4 weeks or about 12 weeks are pooled. Method: immunoSEQ multiplex PCR; TCRdb's copy keeps in-frame clones and lacks some. Of fewer than 120,000 clones in the sample, roughly 92% were seen once. As for this clone: Its target is unknown.

Unmatched junction bases numbered 8, after V lost 6 bases and J lost 6 bases. The CDR3 extends over 13 amino acids. Looked up from germline, CDR1 is LNHDA and CDR2 is SQIVND (reference sequence). The input for sequencing was peripheral blood, taken 28 days after the second AZD1222 dose. The TCR was taken from an adult who received the AZD1222 COVID-19 vaccine. V and J are TRBV19 and TRBJ2-7; TRBD2 matches at 7 bases. The CDR3 reads CASSTYREAEQYF. CDR3 nucleotide sequence: TGTGCCAGTAGCACTTACCGGGAGGCCGAGCAGTACTTC.